This TCR beta chain was profiled in a study of regulatory T cells (dated by TCRdb to the late 2010s). For the wider study: Between CD3G-deficient patients and healthy controls, the study compared T-cell receptor beta repertoires in sorted regulatory T cells, conventional CD4+ T cells and CD8+ T cells. Study-wide conclusions, independent of this receptor: Hydrophobic residues at CDR3 positions 6 and 7 were enriched in conventional CD4+ T cells from CD3G-deficient patients, suggesting more self-reactive specificities. Patient repertoires showed restricted unique TRB V-J pairs and skewed V and J gene usage, most marked in regulatory T cells.

Including cysteine and phenylalanine, the CDR3 has 15 amino acids. Only the CDR3 portion is preserved as DNA: 45 bases, with reading frame beginning at the first base. As encoded in the germline V gene, CDR1 is SGHRS while CDR2 is YFSETQ. V lost 4 bases and J lost 7 bases, and the count of bases not matched to a germline gene is 6. Comment on this clone: Its antigen remains undetermined. Per-base quality was not reported, and no clone a single base away is much larger than it.

The multiplex PCR relied on 52 forward TRBV primers and 13 reverse TRBJ primers, and amplification bias was corrected through assay-based and computational methods. Rearranged TRB loci were amplified from genomic DNA by multiplex PCR within the immunoSEQ assay. An Illumina HiSeq platform was used to sequence the TRB amplicons. The original pipeline was this. Raw sequences were error-filtered and aligned to reference gene sequences by custom algorithms and were subsequently analyzed with the immunoSEQ online tools. Frequencies of productive and nonproductive TRB rearrangements were assessed among unique sequences as well as among total sequences. For TRB CDR3 positions 6 and 7, hydrophobicity together with amino acid composition served as the basis for assessing self-reactivity potential. Groups were compared by t tests, Mann-Whitney tests or two-way ANOVA performed in Prism software. The clones in this table, taken by TCRdb from immuneACCESS, are in-frame only. Not every clone is retained; where verified, under half of the shortfall comes from an unresolved V gene, and the cause of the rest is unknown. D and trimming were read from the DNA, whereas the V and J calls and clone size are those reported in that table. The sample table shows around 30,000 clones, and roughly 93% are seen once. 0.9% to 1% of the sample comes from the top ten.

Every CD3G-deficient patient showed evidence of autoimmunity, and the autoimmunity was more severe in two of the patients. Patients were tested at ages ranging from 2 to 39 years, and reduced naive and increased memory CD4+ and CD8+ T-cell proportions were found in the patients. CD4+ cells were FACS-sorted into CD25-high CD127-low regulatory T cells and CD25-low CD127-high conventional CD4+ T cells. About six individuals with CD3G deficiency made up the patient group. Patient samples and clinical data came from an international physician network spanning the United States, Europe and Asia. Peripheral blood mononuclear cells were isolated by Ficoll density separation.

The receptor chain draws on TRBV5-1 and TRBJ2-7; TRBD2 agrees with 15 junctional bases. This TCR was sampled from a child aged 2 to 9 with CD3G deficiency. Sequencing was carried out using conventional CD4+ T cells sorted from blood. CDR3 protein: CASSSGLAGGGEQYF. The nucleotide sequence reads as follows: TGCGCCAGCAGCAGCGGACTAGCGGGAGGGGGTGAGCAGTACTTC.